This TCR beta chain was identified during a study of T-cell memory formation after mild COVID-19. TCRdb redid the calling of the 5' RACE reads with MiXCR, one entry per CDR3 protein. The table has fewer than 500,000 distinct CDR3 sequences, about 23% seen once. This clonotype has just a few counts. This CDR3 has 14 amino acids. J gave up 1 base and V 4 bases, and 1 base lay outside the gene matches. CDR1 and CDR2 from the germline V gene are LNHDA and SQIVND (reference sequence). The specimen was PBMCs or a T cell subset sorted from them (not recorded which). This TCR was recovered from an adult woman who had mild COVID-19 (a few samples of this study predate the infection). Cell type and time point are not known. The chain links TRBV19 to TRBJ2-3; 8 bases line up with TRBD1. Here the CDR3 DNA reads TGTGCCAGTAGTAAGACAGGGGGCACAGATACGCAGTATTTT. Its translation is CASSKTGGTDTQYF. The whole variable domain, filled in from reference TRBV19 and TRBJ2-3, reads DGGITQSPKYLFRKEGQNVTLSCEQNLNHDAMYWYRQDPGQGLRLIYYSQIVNDFQKGDIAEGYSVSREKKESFPLTVTSAQKNPTAFYLCASSKTGGTDTQYFGPGTRLTVL.